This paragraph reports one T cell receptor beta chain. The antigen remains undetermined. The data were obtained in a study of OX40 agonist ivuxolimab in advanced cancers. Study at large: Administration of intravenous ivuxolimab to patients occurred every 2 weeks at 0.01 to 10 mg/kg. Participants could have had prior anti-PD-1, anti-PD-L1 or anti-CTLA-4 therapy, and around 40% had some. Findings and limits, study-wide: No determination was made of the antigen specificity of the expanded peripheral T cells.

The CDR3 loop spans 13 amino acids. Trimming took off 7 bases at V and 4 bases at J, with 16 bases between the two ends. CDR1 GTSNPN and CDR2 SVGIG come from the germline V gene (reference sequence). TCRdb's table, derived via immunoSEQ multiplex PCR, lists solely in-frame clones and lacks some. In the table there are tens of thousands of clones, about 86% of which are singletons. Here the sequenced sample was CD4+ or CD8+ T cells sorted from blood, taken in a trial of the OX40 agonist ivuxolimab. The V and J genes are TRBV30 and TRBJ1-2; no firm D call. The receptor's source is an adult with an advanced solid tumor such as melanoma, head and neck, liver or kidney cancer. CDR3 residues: CASTSVSFYGYTF. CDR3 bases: TGTGCCTCAACGTCCGTCTCCTTCTATGGCTACACCTTC.